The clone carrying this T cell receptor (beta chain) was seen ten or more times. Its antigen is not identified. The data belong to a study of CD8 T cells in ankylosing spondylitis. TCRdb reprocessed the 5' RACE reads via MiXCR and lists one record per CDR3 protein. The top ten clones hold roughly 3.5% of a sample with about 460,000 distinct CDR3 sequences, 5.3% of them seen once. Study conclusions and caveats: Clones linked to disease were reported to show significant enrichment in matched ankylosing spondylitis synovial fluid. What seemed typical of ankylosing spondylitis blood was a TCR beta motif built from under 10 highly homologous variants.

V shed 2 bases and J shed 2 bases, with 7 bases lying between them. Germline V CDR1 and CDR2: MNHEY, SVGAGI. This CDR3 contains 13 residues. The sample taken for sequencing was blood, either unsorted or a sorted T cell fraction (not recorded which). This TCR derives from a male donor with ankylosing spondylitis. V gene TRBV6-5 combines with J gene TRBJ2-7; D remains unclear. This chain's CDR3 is CASSYSRPYEQYF. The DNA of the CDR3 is TGTGCCAGCAGTTACAGCCGCCCCTACGAGCAGTACTTC.